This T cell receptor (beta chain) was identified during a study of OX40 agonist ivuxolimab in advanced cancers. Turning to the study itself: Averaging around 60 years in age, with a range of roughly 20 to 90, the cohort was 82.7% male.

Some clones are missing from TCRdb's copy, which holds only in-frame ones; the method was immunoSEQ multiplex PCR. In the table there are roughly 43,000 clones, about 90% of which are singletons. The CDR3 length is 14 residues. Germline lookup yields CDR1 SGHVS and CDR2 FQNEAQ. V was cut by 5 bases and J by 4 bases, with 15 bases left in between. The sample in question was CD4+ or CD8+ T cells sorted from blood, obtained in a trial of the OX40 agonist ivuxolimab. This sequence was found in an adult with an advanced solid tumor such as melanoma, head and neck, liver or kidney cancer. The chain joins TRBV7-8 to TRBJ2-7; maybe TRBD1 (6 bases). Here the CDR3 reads CASSQDSVLYEQYF. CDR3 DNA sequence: TGTGCCAGCAGCCAGGACAGCGTCCTATACGAGCAGTACTTC. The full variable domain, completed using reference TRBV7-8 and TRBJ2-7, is GAGVSQSPRYKVAKRGQDVALRCDPISGHVSLFWYQQALGQGPEFLTYFQNEAQLDKSGLPSDRFFAERPEGSVSTLKIQRTQQEDSAVYLCASSQDSVLYEQYFGPGTRLTVT.